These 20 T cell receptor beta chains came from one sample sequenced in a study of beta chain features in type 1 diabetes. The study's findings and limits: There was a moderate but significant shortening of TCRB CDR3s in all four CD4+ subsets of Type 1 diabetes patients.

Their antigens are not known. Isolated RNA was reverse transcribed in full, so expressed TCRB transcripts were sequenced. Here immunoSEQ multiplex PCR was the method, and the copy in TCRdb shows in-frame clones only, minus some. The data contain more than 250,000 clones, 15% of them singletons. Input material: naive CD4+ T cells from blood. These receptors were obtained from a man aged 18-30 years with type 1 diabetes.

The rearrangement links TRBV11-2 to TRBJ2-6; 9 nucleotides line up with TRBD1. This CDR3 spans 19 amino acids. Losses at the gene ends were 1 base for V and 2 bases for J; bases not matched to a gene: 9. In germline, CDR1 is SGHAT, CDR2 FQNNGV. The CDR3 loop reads CASSLVRDRAKAGANVLTF. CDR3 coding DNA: TGTGCCAGCAGCTTAGTACGGGACAGGGCTAAGGCTGGGGCCAACGTCCTGACTTTC. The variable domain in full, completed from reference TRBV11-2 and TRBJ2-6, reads EAGVAQSPRYKIIEKRQSVAFWCNPISGHATLYWYQQILGQGPKLLIQFQNNGVVDDSQLPKDRFSAERLKGVDSTLKIQPAKLEDSAVYLCASSLVRDRAKAGANVLTFGAGSRLTVL.

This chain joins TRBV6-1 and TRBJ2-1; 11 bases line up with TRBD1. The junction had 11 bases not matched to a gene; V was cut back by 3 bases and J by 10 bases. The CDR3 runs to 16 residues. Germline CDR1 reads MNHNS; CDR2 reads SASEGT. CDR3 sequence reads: CASSDRTGGPNEEQFF. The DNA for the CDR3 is TGTGCCAGCAGTGACCGGACAGGGGGCCCCAATGAAGAGCAGTTCTTC.

The CDR3 loop reads CASSLRTAYEQYF. CDR3 nucleotide sequence: TGTGCCAGCTCACTACGGACAGCCTACGAGCAGTACTTC. J is TRBJ2-7 and V is TRBV18, with D possibly TRBD1 on 6 matching bases. V was clipped by 4 bases and J by 2 bases, with 9 bases between them. The germline CDR1 and CDR2 sequences are KGHSH and LQKENI. This CDR3 comprises 13 residues.

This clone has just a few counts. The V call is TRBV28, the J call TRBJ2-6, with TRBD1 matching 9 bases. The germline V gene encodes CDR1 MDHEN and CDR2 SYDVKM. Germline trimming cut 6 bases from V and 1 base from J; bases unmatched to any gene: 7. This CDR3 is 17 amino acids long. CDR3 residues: CASRGRDRASGANVLTF. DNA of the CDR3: TGTGCCAGCAGAGGCCGGGACAGGGCTTCTGGGGCCAACGTCCTGACTTTC.

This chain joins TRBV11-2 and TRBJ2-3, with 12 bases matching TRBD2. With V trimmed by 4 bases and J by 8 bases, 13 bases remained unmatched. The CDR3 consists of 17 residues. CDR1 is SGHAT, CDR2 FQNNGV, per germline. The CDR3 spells CASSSTKTSGGHGTQYF. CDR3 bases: TGTGCCAGCAGCTCGACCAAGACTAGCGGGGGCCACGGTACGCAGTATTTT.

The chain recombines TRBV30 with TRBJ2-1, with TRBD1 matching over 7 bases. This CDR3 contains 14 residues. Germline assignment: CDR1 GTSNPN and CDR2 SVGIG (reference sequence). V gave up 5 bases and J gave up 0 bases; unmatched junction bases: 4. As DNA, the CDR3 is TGTGCCTGGGAATCAGGGGGCTCCTACAATGAGCAGTTCTTC. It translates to CAWESGGSYNEQFF.

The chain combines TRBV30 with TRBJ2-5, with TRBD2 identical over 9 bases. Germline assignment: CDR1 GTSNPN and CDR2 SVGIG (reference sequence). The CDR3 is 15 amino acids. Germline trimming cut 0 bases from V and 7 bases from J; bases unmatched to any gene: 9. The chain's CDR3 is CAWSVHAGGLGTQYF. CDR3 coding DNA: TGTGCCTGGAGTGTACACGCGGGGGGGCTAGGGACCCAGTACTTC.

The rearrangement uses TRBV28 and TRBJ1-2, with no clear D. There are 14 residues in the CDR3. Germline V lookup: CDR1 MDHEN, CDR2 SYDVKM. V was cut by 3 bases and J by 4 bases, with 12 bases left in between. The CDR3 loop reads CASSFGEALYGYTF. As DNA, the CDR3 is TGTGCCAGCAGTTTTGGAGAAGCTCTCTATGGCTACACCTTC.

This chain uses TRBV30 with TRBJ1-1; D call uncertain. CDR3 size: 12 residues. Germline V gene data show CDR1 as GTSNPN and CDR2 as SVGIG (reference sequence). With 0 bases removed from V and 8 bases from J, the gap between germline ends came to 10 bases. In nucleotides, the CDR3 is TGTGCCTGGAGTGTACTGGAGGCGGAAGCTTTCTTT. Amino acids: CAWSVLEAEAFF.

CDR3 bases: TGTGCCAGCAGTCCTGGGCAGCCTGCCGAGCAGTACTTC. It yields the protein CASSPGQPAEQYF. V and J are TRBV2 and TRBJ2-7; no reliable D call. The CDR3 length is 13 residues. With 5 bases removed from V and 6 bases from J, the gap between germline ends came to 14 bases. Germline lookup yields CDR1 SNHLY and CDR2 FYNNEI.

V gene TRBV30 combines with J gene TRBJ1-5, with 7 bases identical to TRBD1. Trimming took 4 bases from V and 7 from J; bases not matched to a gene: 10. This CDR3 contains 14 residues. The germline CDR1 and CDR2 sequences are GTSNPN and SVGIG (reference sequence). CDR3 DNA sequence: TGTGCCTGGACGGGAGGGGGCGCGCAGCAGCCCCAGCATTTT. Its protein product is CAWTGGGAQQPQHF. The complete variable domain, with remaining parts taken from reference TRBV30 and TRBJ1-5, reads SQTIHQWPATLVQPVGSPLSLECTVEGTSNPNLYWYRQAAGRGLQLLFYSVGIGQISSEVPQNLSASRPQDRQFILSSKKLLLSDSGFYLCAWTGGGAQQPQHFGDGTRLSIL.

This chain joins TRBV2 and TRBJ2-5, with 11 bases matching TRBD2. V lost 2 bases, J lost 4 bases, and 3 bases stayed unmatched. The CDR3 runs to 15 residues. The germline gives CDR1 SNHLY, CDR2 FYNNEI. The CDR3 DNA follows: TGTGCCAGCAGTGAATGGCTAGCGGGAGGAGAGACCCAGTACTTC. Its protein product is CASSEWLAGGETQYF.

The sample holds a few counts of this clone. This CDR3 is CASSLDGLTYNEQFF. DNA for the CDR3: TGCGCCAGCAGCTTGGATGGCCTGACCTACAATGAGCAGTTCTTC. The V gene is TRBV5-1, the J gene TRBJ2-1; D remains ambiguous. CDR1 and CDR2 (germline): SGHRS, YFSETQ. Trimming removed 0 bases at V and 2 bases at J, with 9 bases between. The CDR3 is 15 amino acids. Variable domain in full (rest from reference TRBV5-1 and TRBJ2-1): KAGVTQTPRYLIKTRGQQVTLSCSPISGHRSVSWYQQTPGQGLQFLFEYFSETQRNKGNFPGRFSGRQFSNSRSEMNVSTLELGDSALYLCASSLDGLTYNEQFFGPGTRLTVL.

The CDR3 DNA sequence: TGTGCCACCCGTAGGTTGACTAGCGGGACTAGCACAGATACGCAGTATTTT. Encoded protein: CATRRLTSGTSTDTQYF. This rearrangement joins TRBV7-2 to TRBJ2-3; 11 bases map to TRBD2. Germline loops: CDR1 SGHTA, CDR2 FQGNSA. V lost 10 bases to trimming and J lost 0 bases; unmatched junction nucleotides: 12. This CDR3 comprises 17 residues.

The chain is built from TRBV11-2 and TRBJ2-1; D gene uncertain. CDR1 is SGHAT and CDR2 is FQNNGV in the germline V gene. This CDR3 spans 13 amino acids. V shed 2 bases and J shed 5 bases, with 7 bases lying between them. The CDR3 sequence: CASSLKSNNEQFF. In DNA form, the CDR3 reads TGTGCCAGCAGCTTAAAGAGTAACAATGAGCAGTTCTTC.

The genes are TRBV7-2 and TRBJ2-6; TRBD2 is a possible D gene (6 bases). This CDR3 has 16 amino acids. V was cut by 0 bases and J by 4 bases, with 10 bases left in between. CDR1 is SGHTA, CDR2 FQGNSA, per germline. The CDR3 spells CASSLAPGAGANVLTF. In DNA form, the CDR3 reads TGTGCCAGCAGCTTAGCCCCGGGAGCGGGGGCCAACGTCCTGACTTTC.

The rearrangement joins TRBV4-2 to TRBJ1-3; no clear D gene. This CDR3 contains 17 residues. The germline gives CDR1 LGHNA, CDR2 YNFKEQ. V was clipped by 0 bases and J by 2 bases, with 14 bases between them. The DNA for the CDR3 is TGTGCCAGCAGCCAAGAGGGCCCGCTACCCACTGGAAACACCATATATTTT. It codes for CASSQEGPLPTGNTIYF.

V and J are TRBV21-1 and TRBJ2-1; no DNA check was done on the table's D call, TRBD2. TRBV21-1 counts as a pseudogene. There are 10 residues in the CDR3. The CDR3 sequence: CASSTEEQFF. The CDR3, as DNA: TGTGCCAGCAGCACGGAGGAGCAGTTCTTC.

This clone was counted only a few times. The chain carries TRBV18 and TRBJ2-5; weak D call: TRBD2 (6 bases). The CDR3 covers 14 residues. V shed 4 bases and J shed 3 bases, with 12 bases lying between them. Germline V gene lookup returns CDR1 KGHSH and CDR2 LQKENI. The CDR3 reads CASSQRGGKETQYF. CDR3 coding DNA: TGTGCCAGCTCACAGCGAGGAGGGAAAGAGACCCAGTACTTC.

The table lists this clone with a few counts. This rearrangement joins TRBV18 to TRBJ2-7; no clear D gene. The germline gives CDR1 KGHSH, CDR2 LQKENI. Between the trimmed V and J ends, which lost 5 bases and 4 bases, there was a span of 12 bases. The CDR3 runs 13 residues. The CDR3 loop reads CASSSQTGYEQYF. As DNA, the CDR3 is TGTGCCAGCTCATCCCAGACTGGGTACGAGCAGTACTTC.